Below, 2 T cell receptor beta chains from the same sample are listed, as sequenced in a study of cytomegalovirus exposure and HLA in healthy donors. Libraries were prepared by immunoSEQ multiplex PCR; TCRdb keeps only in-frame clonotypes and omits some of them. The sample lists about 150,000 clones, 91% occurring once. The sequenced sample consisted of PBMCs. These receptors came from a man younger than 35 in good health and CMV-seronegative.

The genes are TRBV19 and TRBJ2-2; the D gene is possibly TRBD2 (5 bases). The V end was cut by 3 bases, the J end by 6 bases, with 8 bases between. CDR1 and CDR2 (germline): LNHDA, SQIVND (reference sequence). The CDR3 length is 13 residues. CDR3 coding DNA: TGTGCCAGTAGTATCCGGAGGCCCGGGGAGCTGTTTTTT. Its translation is CASSIRRPGELFF.

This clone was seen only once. CDR3 amino acids: CAWSRTNTGELFF. The CDR3 DNA is TGTGCCTGGAGCCGTACGAACACCGGGGAGCTGTTTTTT. V gene TRBV30 combines with J gene TRBJ2-2; D remains unclear. V dropped 3 bases and J dropped 0 bases, with 5 bases sitting between them. The CDR3 runs 13 residues. Germline CDR1 is GTSNPN and CDR2 is SVGIG (reference sequence).